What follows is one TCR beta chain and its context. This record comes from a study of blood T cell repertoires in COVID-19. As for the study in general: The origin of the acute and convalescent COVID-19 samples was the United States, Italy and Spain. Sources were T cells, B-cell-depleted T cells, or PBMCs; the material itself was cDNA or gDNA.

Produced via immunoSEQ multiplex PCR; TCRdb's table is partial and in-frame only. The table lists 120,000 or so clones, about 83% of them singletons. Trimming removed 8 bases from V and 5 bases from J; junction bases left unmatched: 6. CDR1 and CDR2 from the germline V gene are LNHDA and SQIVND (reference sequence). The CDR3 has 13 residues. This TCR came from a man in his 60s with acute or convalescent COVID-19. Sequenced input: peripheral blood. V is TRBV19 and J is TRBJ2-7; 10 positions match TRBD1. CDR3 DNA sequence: TGTGCCAGTGGGATGACAGGGGGCAACGAGCAGTACTTC. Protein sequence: CASGMTGGNEQYF. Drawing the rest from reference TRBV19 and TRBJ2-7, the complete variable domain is DGGITQSPKYLFRKEGQNVTLSCEQNLNHDAMYWYRQDPGQGLRLIYYSQIVNDFQKGDIAEGYSVSREKKESFPLTVTSAQKNPTAFYLCASGMTGGNEQYFGPGTRLTVT.